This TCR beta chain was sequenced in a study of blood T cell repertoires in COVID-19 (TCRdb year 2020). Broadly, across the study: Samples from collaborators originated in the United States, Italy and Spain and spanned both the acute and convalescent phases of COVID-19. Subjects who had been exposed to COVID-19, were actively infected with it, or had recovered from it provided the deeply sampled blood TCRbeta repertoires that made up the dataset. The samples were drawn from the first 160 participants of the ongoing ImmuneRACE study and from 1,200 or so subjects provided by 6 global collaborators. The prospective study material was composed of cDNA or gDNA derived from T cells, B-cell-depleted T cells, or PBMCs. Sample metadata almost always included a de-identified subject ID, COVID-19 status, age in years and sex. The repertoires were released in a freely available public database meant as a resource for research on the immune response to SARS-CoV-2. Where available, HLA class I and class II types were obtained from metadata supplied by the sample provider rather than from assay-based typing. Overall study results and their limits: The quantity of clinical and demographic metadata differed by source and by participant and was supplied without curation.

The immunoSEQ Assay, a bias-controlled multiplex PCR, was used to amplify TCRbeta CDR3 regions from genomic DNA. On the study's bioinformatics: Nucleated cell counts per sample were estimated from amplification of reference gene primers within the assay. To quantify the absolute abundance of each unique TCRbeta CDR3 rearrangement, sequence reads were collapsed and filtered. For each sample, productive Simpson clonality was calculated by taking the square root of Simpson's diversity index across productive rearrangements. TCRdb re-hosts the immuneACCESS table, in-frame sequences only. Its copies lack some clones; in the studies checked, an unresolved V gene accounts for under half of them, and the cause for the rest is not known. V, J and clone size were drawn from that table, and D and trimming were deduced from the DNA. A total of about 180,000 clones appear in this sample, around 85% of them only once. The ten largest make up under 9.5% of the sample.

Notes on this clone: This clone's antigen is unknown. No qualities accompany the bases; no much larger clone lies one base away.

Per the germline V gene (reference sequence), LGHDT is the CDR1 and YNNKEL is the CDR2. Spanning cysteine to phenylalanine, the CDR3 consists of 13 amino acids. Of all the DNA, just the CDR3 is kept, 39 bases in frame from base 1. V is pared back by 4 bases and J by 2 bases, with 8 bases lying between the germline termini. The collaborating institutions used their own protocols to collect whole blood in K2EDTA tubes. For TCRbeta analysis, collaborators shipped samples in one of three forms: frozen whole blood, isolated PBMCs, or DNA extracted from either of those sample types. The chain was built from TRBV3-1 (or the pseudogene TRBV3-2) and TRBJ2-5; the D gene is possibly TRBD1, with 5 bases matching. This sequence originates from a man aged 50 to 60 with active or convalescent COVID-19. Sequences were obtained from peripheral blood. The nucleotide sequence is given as TGTGCCAGCAGCCTGACAGTTCAAGAGACCCAGTACTTC. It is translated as CASSLTVQETQYF.